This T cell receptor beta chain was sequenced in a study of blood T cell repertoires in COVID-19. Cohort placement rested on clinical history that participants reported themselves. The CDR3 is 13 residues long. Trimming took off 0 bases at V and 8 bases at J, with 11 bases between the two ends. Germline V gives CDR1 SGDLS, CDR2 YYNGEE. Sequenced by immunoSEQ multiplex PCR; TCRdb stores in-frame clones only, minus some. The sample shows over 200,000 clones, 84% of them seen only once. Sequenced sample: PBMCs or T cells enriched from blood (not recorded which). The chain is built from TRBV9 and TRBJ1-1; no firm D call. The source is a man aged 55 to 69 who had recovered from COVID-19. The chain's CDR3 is CASSVGLTQEAFF. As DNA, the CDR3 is TGTGCCAGCAGCGTAGGGTTAACACAGGAAGCTTTCTTT.